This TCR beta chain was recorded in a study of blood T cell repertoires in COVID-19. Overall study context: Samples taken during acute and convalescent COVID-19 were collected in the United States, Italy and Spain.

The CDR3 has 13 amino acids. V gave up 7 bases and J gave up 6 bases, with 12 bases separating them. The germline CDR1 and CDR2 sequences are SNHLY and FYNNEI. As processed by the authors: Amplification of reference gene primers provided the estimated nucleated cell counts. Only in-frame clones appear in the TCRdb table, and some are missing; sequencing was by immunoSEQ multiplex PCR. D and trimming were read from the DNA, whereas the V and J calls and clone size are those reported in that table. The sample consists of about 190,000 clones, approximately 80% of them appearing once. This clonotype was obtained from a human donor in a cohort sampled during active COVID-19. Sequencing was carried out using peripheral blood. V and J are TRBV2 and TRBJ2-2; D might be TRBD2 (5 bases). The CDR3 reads CASKKVGAGELFF. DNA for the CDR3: TGTGCCAGCAAAAAGGTGGGAGCCGGGGAGCTGTTTTTT.